This passage covers 10 T cell receptor beta chains from one sample sequenced in a study of blood T cells in healthy people across ages. Then a second PCR, running about 7 to 11 cycles, was carried out with a sample-barcoded 5' primer and a J-beta primer mix. TCRdb reprocessed the 5' RACE reads via MiXCR and lists one record per CDR3 protein. The table includes about 930,000 distinct CDR3 sequences, almost 30% detected once. The sample also formed part of further work on T cells of mothers and their children.

The sample consisted of blood. The origin of the receptors is a woman aged 40 to 50 in good health.

This clonotype occurred many times. The V gene is TRBV20-1, the J gene TRBJ2-1; possible D gene TRBD1, 6 bases. CDR1 and CDR2 from the germline V gene are DFQATT and SNEGSKA (reference sequence). V lost 0 bases to trimming and J lost 5 bases, with 11 bases between them. This CDR3 has 14 residues. CDR3 DNA: TGCAGTGCTAGAGATCAGGGACATCACAATGAGCAGTTCTTC. Translation gives CSARDQGHHNEQFF.

This clonotype occurred a few times. The gene calls are TRBV28 and TRBJ2-3, with 10 nucleotides matching TRBD2. The V gene's germline CDR1 is MDHEN and CDR2 SYDVKM. V was pared by 7 bases and J by 4 bases, with 8 bases of the junction left unmatched. This CDR3 spans 15 amino acids. The DNA of the CDR3 is TGTGCCAGCACTAGCGGGGGAACTGGGGCAGATACGCAGTATTTT. Amino acid sequence: CASTSGGTGADTQYF. Together with reference TRBV28 and TRBJ2-3, the CDR3 gives the full variable domain: DVKVTQSSRYLVKRTGEKVFLECVQDMDHENMFWYRQDPGLGLRLIYFSYDVKMKEKGDIPEGYSVSREKKERFSLILESASTNQTSMYLCASTSGGTGADTQYFGPGTRLTVL.

The J gene is TRBJ2-2, the V gene TRBV12-3 or TRBV12-4, with D perhaps matching TRBD2 (5 bases). This CDR3 is 14 amino acids long. Trimming removed 5 bases from V and 7 bases from J, with 14 bases in between. The CDR3: CASSVEEESGELFF. The DNA for the CDR3 is TGTGCCAGCAGTGTAGAGGAGGAGAGCGGGGAGCTGTTTTTT.

This chain uses TRBV12-3 or TRBV12-4 with TRBJ1-4, with D unclear. The CDR3 is 13 residues long. Trimming shortened V by 5 bases and J by 5 bases, and 9 bases separated the two germline ends. The CDR3 loop is CASSGQNNEKLFF. DNA of the CDR3: TGTGCCAGCAGTGGGCAGAACAATGAAAAACTGTTTTTT.

The chain recombines TRBV28 with TRBJ1-5; no reliable D call. V was shortened by 5 bases and J by 3 bases, with 17 bases between the two germline ends. The CDR3 loop spans 16 amino acids. Germline lookup yields CDR1 MDHEN and CDR2 SYDVKM. This CDR3 is CASSTPRESPNQPQHF. The CDR3 DNA reads as TGTGCCAGCAGTACCCCGAGGGAGTCCCCCAATCAGCCCCAGCATTTT.

This chain uses TRBV5-1 with TRBJ2-7; D unresolved. CDR3 length: 15 amino acids. Trimming took off 4 bases at V and 0 bases at J, with 14 bases between the two ends. Germline V gene lookup returns CDR1 SGHRS and CDR2 YFSETQ. The CDR3 is CASSPWAKSSYEQYF. The CDR3 DNA is TGCGCCAGCAGCCCTTGGGCAAAGAGCTCCTACGAGCAGTACTTC.

This chain uses TRBV25-1 with TRBJ1-5, with a possible D match to TRBD1 (5 bases). This CDR3 region has 15 residues. Trimming stripped 0 bases from V and 4 bases from J, with 10 bases between. Germline assignment: CDR1 MGHDK and CDR2 SYGVNS. The CDR3 protein is CASSEYGAGNQPQHF. The CDR3 DNA reads as TGTGCCAGCAGTGAATATGGGGCGGGGAATCAGCCCCAGCATTTT.

The sample holds a few counts of this clonotype. The chain employs TRBV19 and TRBJ1-1; D might be TRBD1 (6 bases). This CDR3 contains 14 residues. CDR1 is LNHDA, CDR2 SQIVND, per germline (reference sequence). Trimming cost V 10 bases and J 1 base, with 16 bases left between them. The CDR3 DNA is TGTGCCACCGCCTGGGGGACAACGAACACTGAAGCTTTCTTT. It translates to CATAWGTTNTEAFF.

This clonotype came up many times. The chain recombines TRBV5-1 with TRBJ2-3; D not certain. Trimming removed 3 bases at V and 0 bases at J, with 11 bases between. The CDR3 runs to 15 residues. Germline V CDR1 and CDR2: SGHRS, YFSETQ. DNA for the CDR3: TGCGCCAGCAGCTCGGTACTTGATAGCACAGATACGCAGTATTTT. Translated: CASSSVLDSTDTQYF.

This clonotype was seen ten or more times. The chain combines TRBV27 with TRBJ2-7; the D gene could be TRBD1 or TRBD2 (6 bases each). Germline values: CDR1 MNHEY, CDR2 SMNVEV (reference sequence). CDR3 length: 13 amino acids. V was clipped by 4 bases and J by 5 bases, with 12 bases between them. The CDR3 sequence is CASSYGGLDEQYF. DNA of the CDR3: TGTGCCAGCAGTTATGGGGGGCTTGACGAGCAGTACTTC.